This T cell receptor beta chain was obtained from a study of Ad26.COV2.S vaccination and SARS-CoV-2 variants (dated by TCRdb to the early 2020s). For the wider study: Vaccine-arm donors came from COV1001, a multicentre, randomized, double-blind, placebo-controlled phase I-IIa trial of Ad26.COV2.S in healthy adults. The TCR-sequenced set comprised about 32 samples: about 19 Ad26.COV2.S vaccine recipients, 5 placebo recipients and 8 SARS-CoV-2 convalescent individuals. The specificity and breadth of SARS-CoV-2-reactive T cell receptors after Ad26.COV2.S vaccination were assessed by TCRbeta repertoire sequencing. Trial participants were randomized into five groups of five: low-dose or high-dose Ad26.COV2.S given once or twice, or placebo on both occasions. Ad26.COV2.S was administered intramuscularly at 5 x 10^10 or 1 x 10^11 viral particles, either as a single shot or as two shots given 56 days apart. Investigators did not know the trial group allocation while performing experiments and assessing outcomes. Summary of the overall study and its limitations: Ad26.COV2.S recipients had higher spike-specific TCR breadth than placebo recipients (P = 0.0014). The authors noted that the TCR breadth and depth analyses may have underestimated total T cell responses. Vaccine and placebo recipients had comparable non-spike TCR breadth, which fits with the vaccine containing only spike. The study was not powered for comparison of responses between vaccine doses or regimens. After vaccination, spike-specific CD8+ and CD4+ T cell responses were reported to show substantial breadth.

Notes on this clone: What this receptor recognizes is not known. Per-base quality was not reported, and no clone a single base away is much larger than it. Other DNA variants within this sample encode the same CDR3.

What this sample's treatment or condition label stands for: about 20 received Ad26.COV2.S at low or high dose, single or two shots; five or six received placebo; per-sample allocation not given. For vaccine and placebo recipients, repertoires were sequenced using samples collected on day 63 after the first injection. Between 29 July and 7 August 2020, Cohort 1b enrolled around 24 adults aged 18-55 years at one site in Boston, USA. Ad26.COV2.S was a replication-incompetent adenovirus type 26 vector expressing a prefusion-stabilized SARS-CoV-2 spike protein from the original Wuhan strain. TCRbeta CDR3 regions were sequenced with the immunoSEQ Assay. After extraction, genomic DNA underwent amplification by bias-controlled multiplex PCR, followed by high-throughput sequencing. The paper's processing steps were these. To quantify the absolute abundance of every unique TCRbeta CDR3 region, sequences were collapsed and filtered. T cell fraction was estimated by normalizing TCRbeta template counts to usable DNA, with usable DNA measured through amplification of reference genes found in all nucleated cells. Repertoire TCRs were annotated as SARS-CoV-2-specific by exact matching of V gene, CDR3 amino acid sequence and J gene to a known reactive TCR set. The reference SARS-CoV-2 TCR set came from MIRA and was filtered for enrichment in COVID-19-positive ImmuneCODE repertoires, removing public or cross-reactive TCRs. Using the MIRA antigens, annotated TCRs were further analysed by specific ORF or by position within an ORF. Breadth was defined as annotated unique rearrangements over total unique productive rearrangements; depth was the summed frequency of those rearrangements. Two-sided Wilcoxon rank-sum tests were used to compare TCR breadth between groups. Not all clones reach the TCRdb copy of this immuneACCESS table, which keeps in-frame sequences only. Checked studies attribute under half of the gap to unresolved V genes and leave the rest unexplained. V and J calls plus clone size are reproduced from that table; the DNA served to infer D and trimming. The sample has 440,000 or so clones on record, over 80% of them singletons. The ten largest account for under 2% of the sample.

Trimming takes 2 bases from V and 3 bases from J, and the germline ends sit 6 bases apart. Reading the germline V gene (reference sequence) gives CDR1 SGHNT and CDR2 YYREEE. Including cysteine and phenylalanine, the CDR3 has 12 amino acids. Only the CDR3 portion is preserved as DNA: 36 bases, with reading frame beginning at the first base. The receptor chain draws on TRBV5-4 and TRBJ2-7; TRBD1 might be the D gene, on 5 matching bases. This receptor was obtained from a person aged 18 to 59 who received the Ad26.COV2.S COVID-19 vaccine or a placebo. The sequences come from peripheral blood, collected in a trial of Ad26.COV2.S vaccine versus placebo. The CDR3 amino acid sequence is: CASSFQGYEQYF. The nucleotide sequence reads TGTGCCAGCAGCTTTCAGGGCTACGAGCAGTACTTC.